This T cell receptor (beta chain) was sequenced in a study of CD8 T cells in ankylosing spondylitis (dated by TCRdb to between 2016 and 2019). About the study as a whole: The study set out to find disease-linked TCR variants by profiling T cell receptor beta repertoires in ankylosing spondylitis patients and healthy donors. The whole study cohort included over 85 healthy donors and 25 ankylosing spondylitis patients. Peripheral blood was sampled, and synovial fluid was additionally collected from ankylosing spondylitis patients. Beyond this particular receptor, the publication reports: A TCR beta motif of fewer than 10 highly homologous amino acid variants appeared characteristic of blood from ankylosing spondylitis patients. According to the report, matched synovial fluid samples from ankylosing spondylitis patients were significantly enriched for the disease-linked clones. In peripheral blood, the disease-linked clones were found at relatively low frequencies and had a CD8+ phenotype. Some TCR beta motif variants had previously been reported in synovial fluid and blood of reactive arthritis patients, which suggested common disease-initiation mechanisms.

The table lists this clonotype with a few counts. It has no known antigen specificity. Within one base of it there is no much larger clone, and no base qualities were kept. The V and J ends are trimmed by 1 base and 15 bases, leaving 15 bases between them. Based on the germline V gene (reference sequence), the CDR1 and CDR2 sequences are GTSNPN and SVGIG. Reading from cysteine to phenylalanine, the CDR3 counts 12 amino acids. CDR3 DNA is the only sequence kept; it has 36 bases, read in frame from the first base. TCRdb names Illumina HiSeq 2500 as the instrument used. TCR beta libraries were prepared by quantitative 5'-RACE with molecular barcodes. Under the source paper's analysis protocol: Disease-linked TCR variants were identified with a new computational method built on a probabilistic model of VDJ rearrangement. TCRdb passed the public sequencing reads through fastp at Q25 and MiXCR, retaining productive beta sequences. Under each unique CDR3 protein, matching rows form one entry showing the most common genes and DNA. What appears here as the V and J calls and clone size reflects TCRdb's work, not the paper's. The sample data list 200,000 to 300,000 distinct CDR3 sequences, and about 10% of these were observed just once. Of the sample, 2.6% is held by the ten largest clones.

The specimen was blood, either unsorted or a sorted T cell fraction (not recorded which). This TCR came from a male donor with ankylosing spondylitis or in good health (not recorded which). Rearrangement joined TRBV30 to TRBJ2-2, with no confident D gene call. The bases are TGTGCCTGGAGTGCCACCGCGCGGATGGTGTTTTTT. The translation is CAWSATARMVFF. Full variable domain (CDR3 extended with the reference TRBV30 and TRBJ2-2 proteins): SQTIHQWPATLVQPVGSPLSLECTVEGTSNPNLYWYRQAAGRGLQLLFYSVGIGQISSEVPQNLSASRPQDRQFILSSKKLLLSDSGFYLCAWSATARMVFFGEGSRLTVL.